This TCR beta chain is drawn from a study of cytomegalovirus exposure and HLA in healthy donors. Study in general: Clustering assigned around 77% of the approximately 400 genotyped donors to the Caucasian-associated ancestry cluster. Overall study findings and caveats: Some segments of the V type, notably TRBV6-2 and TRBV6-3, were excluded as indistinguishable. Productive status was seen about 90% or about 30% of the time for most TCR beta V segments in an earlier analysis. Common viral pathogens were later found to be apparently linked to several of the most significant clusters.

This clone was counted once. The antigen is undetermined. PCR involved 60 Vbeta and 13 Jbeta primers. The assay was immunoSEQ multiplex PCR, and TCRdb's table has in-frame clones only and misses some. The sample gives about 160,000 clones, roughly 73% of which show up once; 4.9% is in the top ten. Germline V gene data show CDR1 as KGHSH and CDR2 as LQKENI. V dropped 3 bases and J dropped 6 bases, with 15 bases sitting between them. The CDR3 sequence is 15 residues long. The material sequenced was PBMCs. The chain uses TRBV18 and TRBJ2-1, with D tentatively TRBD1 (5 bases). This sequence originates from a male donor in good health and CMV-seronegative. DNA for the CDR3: TGTGCCAGCTCACCGGGGTCAGGGCTTAGCAATGAGCAGTTCTTC. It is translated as CASSPGSGLSNEQFF.